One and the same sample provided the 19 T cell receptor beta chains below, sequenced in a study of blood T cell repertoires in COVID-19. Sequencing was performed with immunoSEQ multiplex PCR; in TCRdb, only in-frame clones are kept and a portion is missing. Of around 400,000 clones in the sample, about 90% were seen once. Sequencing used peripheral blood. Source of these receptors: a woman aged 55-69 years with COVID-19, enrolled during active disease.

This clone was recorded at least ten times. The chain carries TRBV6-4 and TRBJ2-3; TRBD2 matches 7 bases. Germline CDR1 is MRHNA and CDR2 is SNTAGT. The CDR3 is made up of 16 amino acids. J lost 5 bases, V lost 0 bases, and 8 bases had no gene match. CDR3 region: CASSDSVTGGIDTQYF. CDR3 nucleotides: TGTGCCAGCAGTGACTCCGTAACGGGGGGTATAGATACGCAGTATTTT.

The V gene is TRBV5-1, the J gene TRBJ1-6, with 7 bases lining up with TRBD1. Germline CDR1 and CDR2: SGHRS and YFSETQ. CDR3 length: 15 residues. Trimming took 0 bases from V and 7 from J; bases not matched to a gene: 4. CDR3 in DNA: TGCGCCAGCAGCTTGGCCGAGGGGGCGAATTCACCCCTCCACTTT. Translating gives CASSLAEGANSPLHF.

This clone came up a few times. CDR3 coding DNA: TGCGCCAGCAGCCGGGCTTCGGCAGGGTTGGGTGAAAAACTGTTTTTT. This sequence encodes CASSRASAGLGEKLFF. This rearrangement joins TRBV4-1 to TRBJ1-4; TRBD1 is a possible D gene (5 bases). This CDR3 is built from 16 residues. CDR1 and CDR2 from the germline V gene are MGHRA and YSYEKL. V lost 4 bases, J lost 7 bases, and 19 bases lay in between.

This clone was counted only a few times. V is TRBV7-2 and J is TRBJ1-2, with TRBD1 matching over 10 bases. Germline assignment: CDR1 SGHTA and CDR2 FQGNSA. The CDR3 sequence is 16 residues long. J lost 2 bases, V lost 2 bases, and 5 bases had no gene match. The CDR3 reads CASSLIAGQGNYGYTF. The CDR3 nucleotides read TGTGCCAGCAGCTTAATTGCGGGACAGGGGAACTATGGCTACACCTTC.

CDR3 DNA: TGTGCCTGGAGATCGGGGTTATGGCCTAATGAAAAACTGTTTTTT. Translating gives CAWRSGLWPNEKLFF. The rearrangement joins TRBV30 to TRBJ1-4; no reliable D call. V dropped 3 bases and J dropped 3 bases, with 14 bases sitting between them. CDR1 is GTSNPN and CDR2 is SVGIG in the germline V gene (reference sequence). The CDR3 contains 15 residues. Complete variable domain (other parts from reference TRBV30 and TRBJ1-4): SQTIHQWPATLVQPVGSPLSLECTVEGTSNPNLYWYRQAAGRGLQLLFYSVGIGQISSEVPQNLSASRPQDRQFILSSKKLLLSDSGFYLCAWRSGLWPNEKLFFGSGTQLSVL.

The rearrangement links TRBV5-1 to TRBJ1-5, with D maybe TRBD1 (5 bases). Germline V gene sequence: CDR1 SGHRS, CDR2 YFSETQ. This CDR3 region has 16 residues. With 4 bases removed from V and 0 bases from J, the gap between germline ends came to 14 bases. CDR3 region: CASSGAGMISNQPQHF. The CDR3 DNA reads TGCGCCAGCAGCGGGGCAGGGATGATTAGCAATCAGCCCCAGCATTTT.

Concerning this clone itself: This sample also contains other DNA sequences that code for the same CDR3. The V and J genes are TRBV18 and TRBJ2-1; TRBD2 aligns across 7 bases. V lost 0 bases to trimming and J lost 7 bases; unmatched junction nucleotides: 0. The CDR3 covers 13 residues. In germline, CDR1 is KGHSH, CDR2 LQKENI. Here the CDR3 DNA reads TGTGCCAGCTCACCACCCGGGGGGAATGAGCAGTTCTTC. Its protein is CASSPPGGNEQFF.

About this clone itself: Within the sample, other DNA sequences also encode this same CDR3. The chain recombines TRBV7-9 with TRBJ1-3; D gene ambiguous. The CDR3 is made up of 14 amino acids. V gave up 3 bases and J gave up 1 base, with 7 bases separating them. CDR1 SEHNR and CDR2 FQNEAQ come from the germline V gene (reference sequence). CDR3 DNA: TGTGCCAGCAGCTTGGCGGGGTCTGGAAACACCATATATTTT. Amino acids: CASSLAGSGNTIYF.

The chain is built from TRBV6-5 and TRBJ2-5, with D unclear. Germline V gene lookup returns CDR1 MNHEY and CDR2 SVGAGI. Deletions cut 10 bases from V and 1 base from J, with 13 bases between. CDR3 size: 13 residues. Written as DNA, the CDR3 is TGTGCCACCTTACTTTCGGGCCAAGAGACCCAGTACTTC. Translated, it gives CATLLSGQETQYF.

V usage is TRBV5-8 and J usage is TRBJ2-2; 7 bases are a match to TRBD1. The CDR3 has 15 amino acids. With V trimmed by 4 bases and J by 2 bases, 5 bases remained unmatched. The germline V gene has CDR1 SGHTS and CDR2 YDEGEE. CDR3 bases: TGTGCCAGCAGCAAGTGGACAGGAAACACCGGGGAGCTGTTTTTT. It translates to CASSKWTGNTGELFF.

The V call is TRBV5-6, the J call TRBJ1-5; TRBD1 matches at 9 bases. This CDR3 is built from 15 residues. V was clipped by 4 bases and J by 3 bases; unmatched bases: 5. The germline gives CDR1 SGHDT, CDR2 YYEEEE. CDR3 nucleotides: TGTGCCAGCAGCCGGACAGGGGTCTCCAATCAGCCCCAGCATTTT. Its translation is CASSRTGVSNQPQHF.

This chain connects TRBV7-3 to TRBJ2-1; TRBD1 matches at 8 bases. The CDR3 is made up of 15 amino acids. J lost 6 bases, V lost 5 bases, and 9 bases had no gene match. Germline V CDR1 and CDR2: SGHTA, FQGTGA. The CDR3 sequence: CASSPGTGLVNEQFF. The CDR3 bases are TGTGCCAGCAGCCCCGGGACAGGATTAGTCAATGAGCAGTTCTTC.

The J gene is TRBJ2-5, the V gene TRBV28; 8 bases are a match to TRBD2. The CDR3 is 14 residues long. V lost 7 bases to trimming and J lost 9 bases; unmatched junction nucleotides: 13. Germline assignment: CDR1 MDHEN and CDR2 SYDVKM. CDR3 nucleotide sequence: TGTGCCAGCAATCAAGCGGGGGCTTCGGGGGCCCAGTACTTC. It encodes CASNQAGASGAQYF.

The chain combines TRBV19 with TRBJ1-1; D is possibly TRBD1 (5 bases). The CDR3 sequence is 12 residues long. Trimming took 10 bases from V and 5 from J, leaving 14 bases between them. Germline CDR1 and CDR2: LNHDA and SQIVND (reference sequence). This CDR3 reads CATKIRGTEAFF. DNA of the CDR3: TGTGCCACCAAGATCCGGGGGACTGAAGCTTTCTTT.

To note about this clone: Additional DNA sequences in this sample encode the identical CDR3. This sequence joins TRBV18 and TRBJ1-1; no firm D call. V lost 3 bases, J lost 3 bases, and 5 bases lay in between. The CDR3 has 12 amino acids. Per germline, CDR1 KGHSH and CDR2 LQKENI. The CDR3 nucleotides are TGTGCCAGCTCACCTTCCGACACTGAAGCTTTCTTT. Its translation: CASSPSDTEAFF.

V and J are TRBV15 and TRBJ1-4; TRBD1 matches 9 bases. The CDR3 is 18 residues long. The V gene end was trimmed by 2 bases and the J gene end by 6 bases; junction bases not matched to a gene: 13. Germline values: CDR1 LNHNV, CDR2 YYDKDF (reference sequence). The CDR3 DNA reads TGTGCCACCAGCAGACCCTTTAGCCCCGGGACAGGGTATGAAAAACTGTTTTTT. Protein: CATSRPFSPGTGYEKLFF. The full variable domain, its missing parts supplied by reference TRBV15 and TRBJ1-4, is DAMVIQNPRYQVTQFGKPVTLSCSQTLNHNVMYWYQQKSSQAPKLLFHYYDKDFNNEADTPDNFQSRRPNTSFCFLDIRSPGLGDTAMYLCATSRPFSPGTGYEKLFFGSGTQLSVL.

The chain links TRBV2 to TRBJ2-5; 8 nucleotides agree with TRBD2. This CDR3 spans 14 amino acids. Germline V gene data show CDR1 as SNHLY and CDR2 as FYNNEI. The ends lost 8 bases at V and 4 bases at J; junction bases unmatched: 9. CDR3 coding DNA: TGTGCCAGCTTGCTCCGCGGGGGGTTAGAGACCCAGTACTTC. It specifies CASLLRGGLETQYF.

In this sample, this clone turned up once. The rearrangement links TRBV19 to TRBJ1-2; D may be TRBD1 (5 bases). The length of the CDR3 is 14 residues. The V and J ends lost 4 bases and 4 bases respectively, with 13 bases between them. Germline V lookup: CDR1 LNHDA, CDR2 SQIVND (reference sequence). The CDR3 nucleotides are TGTGCCAGTAGTAGAGGACAACCGGGCTATGGCTACACCTTC. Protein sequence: CASSRGQPGYGYTF.

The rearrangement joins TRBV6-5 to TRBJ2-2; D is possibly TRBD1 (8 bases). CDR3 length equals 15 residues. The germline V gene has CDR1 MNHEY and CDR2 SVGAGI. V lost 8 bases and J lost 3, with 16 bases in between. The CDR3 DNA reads TGTGCCAGCGAAACAGGGGGGGGAGACACCGGGGAGCTGTTTTTT. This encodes CASETGGGDTGELFF.